Sequencing of this T cell receptor beta chain was carried out in a study of shared clonotypes between healthy human individuals. Profiling relied on immunoSEQ multiplex PCR, and the TCRdb table lists in-frame clones only, not all of them. This sample carries some 2.4 million clones, more than 85% of them seen once, and the ten largest clones take about 0.39%. The CDR3 runs to 15 residues. The trim removed 5 bases at V and 4 bases at J, leaving 11 bases unmatched. CDR1 SEHNR and CDR2 FQNEAQ come from the germline V gene (reference sequence). The genes are TRBV7-9 and TRBJ2-7; 7 positions match TRBD2. The sample comprised naive CD4+ T cells from PBMCs. The subset here: CD45RA+ positively selected. The source of this sequence is a man aged 18 to 35 in good health. Some clones in this sample may be carry-over from other donors' samples. The CDR3 sequence: CASSPSRSGKYEQYF. CDR3 in DNA: TGTGCCAGCAGCCCGAGTAGGAGCGGGAAATACGAGCAGTACTTC. Supplemented by reference TRBV7-9 and TRBJ2-7, the full variable domain reads DTGVSQNPRHKITKRGQNVTFRCDPISEHNRLYWYRQTLGQGPEFLTYFQNEAQLEKSRLLSDRFSAERPKGSFSTLEIQRTEQGDSAMYLCASSPSRSGKYEQYFGPGTRLTVT.